This T cell receptor beta chain was identified in a study of OX40 agonist ivuxolimab in advanced cancers. CDR3 size: 16 residues. The V and J ends lost 2 bases and 0 bases respectively, with 10 bases between them. CDR1 and CDR2 (germline): SGHTA, FQGNSA. Libraries were prepared by immunoSEQ multiplex PCR; TCRdb keeps only in-frame clonotypes and omits some of them. There are roughly 150,000 clones in the sample; 90% to 95% occur only once, and around 0.31% lies in the top ten. This chain joins TRBV7-2 and TRBJ1-4; tentative D call: TRBD1 (6 bases). The sample was CD4+ or CD8+ T cells sorted from blood, taken in a trial of the OX40 agonist ivuxolimab. The TCR comes from an adult with an advanced solid tumor such as melanoma, head and neck, liver or kidney cancer. The CDR3 loop is CASSLTTGPTNEKLFF. For the CDR3, the DNA is TGTGCCAGCAGCTTAACAACAGGGCCAACTAATGAAAAACTGTTTTTT.